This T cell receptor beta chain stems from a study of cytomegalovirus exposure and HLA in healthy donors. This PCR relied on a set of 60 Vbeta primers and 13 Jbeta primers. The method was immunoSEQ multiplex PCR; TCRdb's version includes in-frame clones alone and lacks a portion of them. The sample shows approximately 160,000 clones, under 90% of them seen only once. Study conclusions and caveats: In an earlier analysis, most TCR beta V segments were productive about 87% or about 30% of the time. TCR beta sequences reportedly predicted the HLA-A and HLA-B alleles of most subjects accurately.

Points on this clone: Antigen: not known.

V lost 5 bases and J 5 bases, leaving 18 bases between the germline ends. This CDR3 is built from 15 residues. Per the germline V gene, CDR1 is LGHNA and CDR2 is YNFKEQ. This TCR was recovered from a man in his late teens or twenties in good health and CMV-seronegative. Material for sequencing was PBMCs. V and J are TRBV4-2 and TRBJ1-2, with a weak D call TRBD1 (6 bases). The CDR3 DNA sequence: TGTGCCAGCAGCGGTATACAGGGTGCTGGTTATGGCTACACCTTC. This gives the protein CASSGIQGAGYGYTF.